Below are 22 T cell receptor beta chains sequenced from a single sample in a study of CD8+ T cells in alopecia areata. Investigators isolated RNA and reverse transcribed it into cDNA to act as the sequencing template. Assay used: immunoSEQ multiplex PCR; TCRdb lists only in-frame clones, some missing. The sample holds about 290,000 clones, 55% to 75% seen once. The sample's treatment: oral pan-JAK inhibitor, 5-10 mg twice daily. Material: CD4+ T cells sorted from blood, obtained at week 24, from a patient treated with tofacitinib. The receptors were gathered from a human donor with alopecia areata.

The rearrangement joins TRBV29-1 to TRBJ2-3; 7 nucleotides match TRBD1. The germline CDR1 and CDR2 sequences are SQVTM and ANQGSEA. V lost 5 bases to trimming and J lost 7 bases; unmatched junction nucleotides: 3. The CDR3 runs 11 residues. The CDR3 sequence is CSVKGGYTQYF. The CDR3 DNA reads as TGCAGCGTTAAAGGGGGCTATACGCAGTATTTT.

The chain has TRBV28 and TRBJ1-6; D is undetermined. Germline CDR1 is MDHEN and CDR2 is SYDVKM. The CDR3 length is 15 residues. The germline V and J ends were trimmed by 3 bases and 8 bases, with 14 bases remaining between them. The CDR3: CASSFHSLRDSPLHF. The CDR3 region has the DNA TGTGCCAGCAGTTTTCACAGCCTTCGAGATTCACCCCTCCACTTT.

This sequence joins TRBV30 and TRBJ1-2; 7 bases agree with TRBD1. This CDR3 spans 16 amino acids. V was pared by 0 bases and J by 7 bases, with 14 bases of the junction left unmatched. Germline V gives CDR1 GTSNPN, CDR2 SVGIG (reference sequence). The CDR3 loop reads CAWSVRLFYRGIGYTF. As DNA, the CDR3 is TGTGCCTGGAGTGTACGCCTGTTCTACAGGGGAATTGGCTACACCTTC.

The rearrangement links TRBV19 to TRBJ2-5; possibly TRBD1 or TRBD2 for D (5 bases each). CDR3 length: 15 residues. V gave up 5 bases and J gave up 3 bases, with 16 bases separating them. CDR1 is LNHDA, CDR2 SQIVND, per germline (reference sequence). DNA for the CDR3: TGTGCCAGTAGTGTAACCGGGACCCGAGAAGAGACCCAGTACTTC. The encoded protein is CASSVTGTREETQYF.

Turning to this clone: The same CDR3 also results from other DNA sequences found in this sample. The chain combines TRBV29-1 with TRBJ2-7; the D call may be TRBD1 or TRBD2 (5 bases each). The CDR3 totals 12 residues. V lost 6 bases and J lost 3, with 12 bases in between. Germline V lookup: CDR1 SQVTM, CDR2 ANQGSEA. The CDR3 loop is CSVSRGGYEQYF. In DNA, the CDR3 is TGCAGCGTCTCCCGTGGGGGCTACGAGCAGTACTTC.

This clone was observed at least ten times. This chain connects TRBV2 to TRBJ2-1; 12 nucleotides match TRBD2. In germline, CDR1 is SNHLY, CDR2 FYNNEI. The V segment lost 10 bases and the J segment 0 bases; nucleotides outside the gene matches: 16. This CDR3 has 19 amino acids. The chain's CDR3 is CATNIVPSGGASSYNEQFF. The CDR3 DNA sequence: TGTGCCACCAATATAGTCCCTAGCGGGGGGGCGAGCTCCTACAATGAGCAGTTCTTC.

In this sample, this clone turned up many times. V is TRBV18 and J is TRBJ1-3; D not resolved. Germline V gene lookup returns CDR1 KGHSH and CDR2 LQKENI. Trimming removed 4 bases at V and 0 bases at J, with 13 bases between. This CDR3 contains 16 residues. Here the CDR3 DNA reads TGTGCCAGCTCACAAGATAGTAGCGACTCTGGAAACACCATATATTTT. It yields the protein CASSQDSSDSGNTIYF.

The chain is built from TRBV25-1 and TRBJ2-1; D is ambiguous. V lost 4 bases, J lost 4 bases, and 5 bases lay in between. The CDR3 totals 12 residues. Germline assignment: CDR1 MGHDK and CDR2 SYGVNS. This chain's CDR3 is CASSGVYNEQFF. The CDR3 DNA is TGTGCCAGCAGTGGGGTATACAATGAGCAGTTCTTC. The full variable domain, rest sourced from reference TRBV25-1 and TRBJ2-1, is EADIYQTPRYLVIGTGKKITLECSQTMGHDKMYWYQQDPGMELHLIHYSYGVNSTEKGDLSSESTVSRIRTEHFPLTLESARPSHTSQYLCASSGVYNEQFFGPGTRLTVL.

This clone was seen a handful of times. Other DNA sequences within the sample encode an identical CDR3. J is TRBJ1-5 and V is TRBV29-1; D is uncertain. Looked up from germline, CDR1 is SQVTM and CDR2 is ANQGSEA. The length of the CDR3 is 15 residues. V gave up 2 bases and J gave up 3 bases, with 14 bases separating them. Here the CDR3 DNA reads TGCAGCGTTGAATGCGCCCTAATCCCCAATCAGCCCCAGCATTTT. Amino acid sequence: CSVECALIPNQPQHF.

CDR3 region: CSVATDGGSYNEQFF. For the CDR3, the DNA is TGCAGCGTTGCCACGGACGGGGGCTCCTACAATGAGCAGTTCTTC. This sequence joins TRBV29-1 and TRBJ2-1; weak D call: TRBD2 (6 bases). Germline CDR1 is SQVTM and CDR2 is ANQGSEA. The CDR3 sequence is 15 residues long. Trimming removed 4 bases from V and 0 bases from J, with 13 bases in between.

The J gene is TRBJ2-1, the V gene TRBV30; the D call may be TRBD1 or TRBD2 (6 bases each). CDR3 length: 14 residues. The germline V gene has CDR1 GTSNPN and CDR2 SVGIG (reference sequence). The V end was cut by 2 bases, the J end by 9 bases, with 17 bases between. CDR3 sequence reads: CAWSPGGRSVEQFF. Here the CDR3 DNA reads TGTGCCTGGAGTCCCGGGGGCCGCTCGGTTGAGCAGTTCTTC.

J is TRBJ1-6 and V is TRBV2; D is ambiguous. Germline CDR1 is SNHLY and CDR2 is FYNNEI. CDR3 length: 12 residues. Deletions cut 5 bases from V and 10 bases from J, with 9 bases between. CDR3 in DNA: TGTGCCAGCAGTAATGGAGAATCACCCCTCCACTTT. Protein sequence: CASSNGESPLHF.

The chain employs TRBV30 and TRBJ1-2; no clear D. The length of the CDR3 is 15 residues. Germline CDR1 GTSNPN, CDR2 SVGIG (reference sequence). V dropped 1 base and J dropped 5 bases, with 17 bases sitting between them. The CDR3 region has the DNA TGTGCCTGGAGTGACGATTGGGCAAATTCTTATGGCTACACCTTC. Translating gives CAWSDDWANSYGYTF.

The rearrangement links TRBV25-1 to TRBJ2-4; D is possibly TRBD1 (6 bases). The CDR3 runs to 15 residues. The V gene's germline CDR1 is MGHDK and CDR2 SYGVNS. V lost 3 bases and J 1 base, leaving 10 bases between the germline ends. As DNA, the CDR3 is TGTGCCAGCAGTGACCCAGGGGAGGCCAAAAACATTCAGTACTTC. Its protein product is CASSDPGEAKNIQYF.

The J gene is TRBJ1-2, the V gene TRBV30; TRBD1 is a possible D gene (6 bases). The germline gives CDR1 GTSNPN, CDR2 SVGIG (reference sequence). Trimming cost V 2 bases and J 4 bases, with 11 bases left between them. The CDR3 is 13 residues long. The CDR3 loop is CAWSTGLGYGYTF. The DNA of the CDR3 is TGTGCCTGGAGTACAGGGTTAGGCTATGGCTACACCTTC.

V usage is TRBV12-5 and J usage is TRBJ1-1; TRBD1 might be the D (6 bases). V dropped 3 bases and J dropped 1 base, with 9 bases sitting between them. The CDR3 is made up of 14 amino acids. Germline V gene lookup returns CDR1 LGHNT and CDR2 FRNRAP. The CDR3 DNA reads TGTGCTAGTGGTTTAAGGACAGAGAACACTGAAGCTTTCTTT. It specifies CASGLRTENTEAFF.

The J gene is TRBJ2-5, the V gene TRBV14; perhaps TRBD1 as D (5 bases). CDR1 is SGHDN and CDR2 is FVKESK in the germline V gene. Trimming removed 1 base at V and 7 bases at J, with 13 bases between. This CDR3 has 14 residues. In DNA, the CDR3 is TGTGCCAGCAGCCAAGCAGGGTCGTTGGGGACCCAGTACTTC. Translating gives CASSQAGSLGTQYF. Variable domain in full (rest from reference TRBV14 and TRBJ2-5): EAGVTQFPSHSVIEKGQTVTLRCDPISGHDNLYWYRRVMGKEIKFLLHFVKESKQDESGMPNNRFLAERTGGTYSTLKVQPAELEDSGVYFCASSQAGSLGTQYFGPGTRLLVL.

The chain uses TRBV5-8 and TRBJ1-6; D ambiguous. Trimming took off 1 base at V and 7 bases at J, with 12 bases between the two ends. The germline V gene has CDR1 SGHTS and CDR2 YDEGEE. This CDR3 spans 15 amino acids. CDR3 protein: CASSLKAVGNSPLHF. CDR3 DNA sequence: TGTGCCAGCAGCTTGAAGGCCGTCGGGAATTCACCCCTCCACTTT.

This clone was counted only a few times. V gene TRBV29-1 combines with J gene TRBJ1-2; D unclear. The CDR3 consists of 13 residues. Trimming left V 5 bases short and J 8 bases short, with 18 bases between. Germline-derived CDR1 and CDR2 are SQVTM and ANQGSEA. CDR3 residues: CSVLRSAGAGYTF. For the CDR3, the DNA is TGCAGCGTTCTCCGGTCGGCAGGAGCGGGCTACACCTTC.

The chain uses TRBV28 and TRBJ2-5; 8 bases are a match to TRBD1. The CDR3 has 15 amino acids. With 6 bases clipped from V and 1 base from J, the junction kept 7 bases outside the gene matches. The V gene's germline CDR1 is MDHEN and CDR2 SYDVKM. The chain's CDR3 is CASSLGQGFQETQYF. CDR3 bases: TGTGCCAGCAGCTTAGGACAGGGCTTCCAAGAGACCCAGTACTTC.

V is TRBV7-2 and J is TRBJ2-7; 8 bases align to TRBD1. The CDR3 loop spans 14 amino acids. Germline V gives CDR1 SGHTA, CDR2 FQGNSA. V was pared by 3 bases and J by 5 bases, with 6 bases of the junction left unmatched. CDR3 DNA: TGTGCCAGCAGCTTCCAGGGGGCCAAAAACGAGCAGTACTTC. This gives the protein CASSFQGAKNEQYF.

J is TRBJ1-1 and V is TRBV14; D gene ambiguous. The CDR3 has 15 residues. The germline V gene has CDR1 SGHDN and CDR2 FVKESK. V was pared by 0 bases and J by 0 bases, with 8 bases between. The chain's CDR3 is CASSQDRPMNTEAFF. Written as DNA, the CDR3 is TGTGCCAGCAGCCAAGATAGGCCCATGAACACTGAAGCTTTCTTT.